The 15 T cell receptor beta chains below were found in one sample sequenced in a study of OX40 agonist ivuxolimab in advanced cancers. Generated by immunoSEQ multiplex PCR, the TCRdb table keeps only in-frame clones and is missing some. Of 20,000 to 25,000 clones in the sample, 75% to 85% were seen once. Here the sequenced sample was CD4+ or CD8+ T cells sorted from blood, taken in a trial of the OX40 agonist ivuxolimab. The receptors here all came from an adult with an advanced solid tumor such as melanoma, head and neck, liver or kidney cancer.

The J gene is TRBJ2-7, the V gene TRBV25-1; D gene uncertain. The CDR3 extends over 12 amino acids. Looked up from germline, CDR1 is MGHDK and CDR2 is SYGVNS. V lost 0 bases and J lost 9, with 9 bases in between. Here the CDR3 reads CASSEYEKMQYF. The CDR3 DNA sequence: TGTGCCAGCAGTGAATACGAAAAGATGCAGTACTTC.

V gene TRBV27 combines with J gene TRBJ2-4; TRBD2 might be the D (6 bases). Germline V gene lookup returns CDR1 MNHEY and CDR2 SMNVEV (reference sequence). Trimming took 3 bases from V and 0 from J, leaving 12 bases between them. This CDR3 region has 16 residues. The CDR3 DNA sequence: TGTGCCAGCAGTTTGGGCCGGGGGATAGCCAAAAACATTCAGTACTTC. This translates into CASSLGRGIAKNIQYF.

The chain carries TRBV9 and TRBJ2-3; 8 positions agree with TRBD2. The junction had 13 bases not matched to a gene; V was cut back by 4 bases and J by 6 bases. Germline CDR1 and CDR2: SGDLS and YYNGEE. The CDR3 covers 16 residues. The CDR3 here is CASSTQRAGGSDTQYF. CDR3 bases: TGTGCCAGCAGCACTCAACGGGCGGGGGGATCCGATACGCAGTATTTT.

In this sample, this clone turned up a few times. This rearrangement joins TRBV5-1 to TRBJ1-1, with unresolved D. The germline gives CDR1 SGHRS, CDR2 YFSETQ. CDR3 length: 14 residues. Trimming took 0 bases from V and 4 from J, leaving 10 bases between them. The CDR3 bases are TGCGCCAGCAGCTTGGCCCCTCTCAGCACTGAAGCTTTCTTT. Protein sequence: CASSLAPLSTEAFF.

This chain connects TRBV11-3 to TRBJ2-2; 10 bases are shared with TRBD1. This CDR3 has 15 residues. Germline lookup yields CDR1 SGHNT and CDR2 YENEEA. The V segment lost 5 bases and the J segment 5 bases; nucleotides outside the gene matches: 5. CDR3 sequence (DNA): TGTGCCAGCAGCCTCGGGACAGGGGAAACCGGGGAGCTGTTTTTT. Its protein product is CASSLGTGETGELFF.

This clone was detected only once. The V gene is TRBV12-2, the J gene TRBJ1-1; the table assigns TRBD1, which was not confirmed against the DNA. TRBV12-2 is described as a pseudogene. CDR3 length: 16 amino acids. The CDR3 DNA follows: TGTGCAAGTCGCTTCCCGTTTACGACAGAGAACACTGAAGCTTTCTTT. It codes for CASRFPFTTENTEAFF.

The chain uses TRBV6-5 and TRBJ1-2; weak D call: TRBD1 (5 bases). Germline V lookup: CDR1 MNHEY, CDR2 SVGAGI. Trimming took off 8 bases at V and 4 bases at J, with 14 bases between the two ends. The length of the CDR3 is 13 residues. This CDR3 is CASRGFGTYGYTF. DNA of the CDR3: TGTGCCAGCCGTGGATTTGGGACCTATGGCTACACCTTC.

In DNA form, the CDR3 reads TGCGCCAGCAGTGACGATTCTGAAGCTTTCTTT. This encodes CASSDDSEAFF. The J gene is TRBJ1-1, the V gene TRBV10-1; D ambiguous. Germline V lookup: CDR1 WNHNN, CDR2 SYGVQD (reference sequence). V dropped 3 bases and J dropped 6 bases, with 5 bases sitting between them. The CDR3 loop spans 11 amino acids.

This clone has a handful of counts. The rearrangement uses TRBV11-2 and TRBJ1-4, with no clear D. The CDR3 covers 14 residues. The ends were cut back, 3 bases at V and 10 bases at J, with 15 bases in the middle. The germline V gene encodes CDR1 SGHAT and CDR2 FQNNGV. The CDR3, as DNA: TGTGCCAGCAGCTTTCAAGGGTTAGGAGTAAAACTGTTTTTT. This sequence encodes CASSFQGLGVKLFF.

This chain connects TRBV4-1 to TRBJ1-1, with D possibly TRBD1 on 5 matching bases. CDR3 length: 16 amino acids. Germline-derived CDR1 and CDR2 are MGHRA and YSYEKL. V was shortened by 4 bases and J by 3 bases, with 18 bases between the two germline ends. CDR3 region: CASSLGVGLIYTEAFF. CDR3 bases: TGCGCCAGCAGCCTGGGGGTGGGATTGATTTACACTGAAGCTTTCTTT.

The chain links TRBV2 to TRBJ1-4; unclear D gene. The CDR3 totals 14 residues. The ends were cut back, 4 bases at V and 13 bases at J, with 19 bases in the middle. CDR1 SNHLY and CDR2 FYNNEI come from the germline V gene. CDR3 loop: CASSGRDPSWGLFF. CDR3 coding DNA: TGTGCCAGCAGTGGAAGAGATCCATCATGGGGACTGTTTTTT. Full variable domain (outside the CDR3, taken from reference TRBV2 and TRBJ1-4): EPEVTQTPSHQVTQMGQEVILRCVPISNHLYFYWYRQILGQKVEFLVSFYNNEISEKSEIFDDQFSVERPDGSNFTLKIRSTKLEDSAMYFCASSGRDPSWGLFFGSGTQLSVL.

The V and J genes are TRBV5-1 and TRBJ2-7, with D possibly matching TRBD2 (5 bases). CDR1 is SGHRS and CDR2 is YFSETQ in the germline V gene. The CDR3 consists of 14 residues. V was cut by 5 bases and J by 3 bases, with 15 bases left in between. The CDR3 sequence is CASRPLGVFYEQYF. The CDR3 region has the DNA TGCGCCAGCAGACCTCTGGGAGTTTTCTACGAGCAGTACTTC. Based on the CDR3 plus reference TRBV5-1 and TRBJ2-7, the full variable domain is KAGVTQTPRYLIKTRGQQVTLSCSPISGHRSVSWYQQTPGQGLQFLFEYFSETQRNKGNFPGRFSGRQFSNSRSEMNVSTLELGDSALYLCASRPLGVFYEQYFGPGTRLTVT.

The rearrangement links TRBV7-9 to TRBJ2-7; TRBD1 aligns across 9 bases. This CDR3 is 15 amino acids long. Trimming at V came to 4 bases and at J to 3 bases, leaving 7 bases not matched to a gene. The germline V gene has CDR1 SEHNR and CDR2 FQNEAQ (reference sequence). The CDR3 DNA reads as TGTGCCAGCAGCTCCTTAGACAGGGGGGACTACGAGCAGTACTTC. This translates into CASSSLDRGDYEQYF.

This clone has a single count. The chain combines TRBV10-3 with TRBJ2-2; 13 nucleotides agree with TRBD2. The CDR3 has 16 residues. Germline assignment: CDR1 ENHRY and CDR2 SYGVKD. The J segment lost 7 bases and the V segment lost 3 bases, leaving 5 bases of the junction unmatched. CDR3 in DNA: TGTGCCATCAGTGACCGGACTAGCGGGAGTGGCGGGGAGCTGTTTTTT. Residues: CAISDRTSGSGGELFF.

The chain joins TRBV5-4 to TRBJ2-4; D perhaps matches TRBD2 (5 bases). Trimming stripped 0 bases from V and 6 bases from J, with 10 bases between. This CDR3 spans 14 amino acids. The germline V gene has CDR1 SGHNT and CDR2 YYREEE (reference sequence). The DNA for the CDR3 is TGTGCCAGCAGCTTGGAGGCCGGAGGAAACATTCAGTACTTC. Its translation: CASSLEAGGNIQYF.